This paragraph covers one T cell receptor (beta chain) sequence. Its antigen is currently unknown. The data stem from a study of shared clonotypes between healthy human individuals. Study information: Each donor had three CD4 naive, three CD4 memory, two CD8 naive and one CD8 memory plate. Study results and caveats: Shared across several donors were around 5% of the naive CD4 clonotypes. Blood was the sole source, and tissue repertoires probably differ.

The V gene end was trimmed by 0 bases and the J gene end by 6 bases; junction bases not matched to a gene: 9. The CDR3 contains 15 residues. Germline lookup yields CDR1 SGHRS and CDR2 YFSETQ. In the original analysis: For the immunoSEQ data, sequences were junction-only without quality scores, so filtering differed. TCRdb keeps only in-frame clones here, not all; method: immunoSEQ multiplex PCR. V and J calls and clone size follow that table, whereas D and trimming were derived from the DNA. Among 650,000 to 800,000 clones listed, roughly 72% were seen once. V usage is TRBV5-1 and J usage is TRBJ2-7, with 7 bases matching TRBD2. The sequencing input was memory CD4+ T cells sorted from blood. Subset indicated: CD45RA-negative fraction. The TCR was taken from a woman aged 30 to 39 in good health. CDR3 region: CASSLEGGSLGEQYF. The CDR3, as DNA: TGCGCCAGCAGCTTGGAAGGCGGGAGTCTCGGCGAGCAGTACTTC.